Below, 9 T cell receptor beta chains from the same sample are listed, as sequenced in a study of CD4+ T cells in melanoma (dated by TCRdb to the early 2020s). Library preparation was by the immunoSEQ multiplex PCR assay. TCRdb carries this immuneACCESS record with in-frame sequences only. Its versions omit some clonotypes, under half of them owing to an unresolved V gene in the studies checked, with the rest unexplained. For this sample there are roughly 120,000 clones; 80% to 95% appear just once. About 3.3% of the sample is in the top ten clones. Material for sequencing was peripheral blood. The source of these receptors is a human donor with melanoma.

The V gene is TRBV30, the J gene TRBJ2-3; TRBD2 aligns across 11 bases. Trimming took 2 bases from V and 3 from J; bases not matched to a gene: 4. This CDR3 comprises 15 residues. Germline CDR1 and CDR2: GTSNPN and SVGIG (reference sequence). The DNA for the CDR3 is TGTGCCTGGAGTCCGCTAGCGGGGGGAACAGATACGCAGTATTTT. This codes for CAWSPLAGGTDTQYF. Supplemented by reference TRBV30 and TRBJ2-3, the full variable domain reads SQTIHQWPATLVQPVGSPLSLECTVEGTSNPNLYWYRQAAGRGLQLLFYSVGIGQISSEVPQNLSASRPQDRQFILSSKKLLLSDSGFYLCAWSPLAGGTDTQYFGPGTRLTVL.

The chain is built from TRBV5-6 and TRBJ1-1, with TRBD1 matching over 7 bases. CDR1 SGHDT and CDR2 YYEEEE come from the germline V gene. J lost 0 bases, V lost 2 bases, and 1 base had no gene match. The CDR3 is made up of 14 amino acids. CDR3 amino acids: CASSFDRVNTEAFF. The CDR3 region has the DNA TGTGCCAGCAGCTTTGACAGGGTGAACACTGAAGCTTTCTTT.

The chain recombines TRBV2 with TRBJ2-4; D may be TRBD1 or TRBD2 (5 bases each). The CDR3 covers 15 residues. Trimming removed 4 bases from V and 6 bases from J, with 16 bases in between. Germline CDR1 is SNHLY and CDR2 is FYNNEI. The CDR3 loop reads CASSVSTGPGNIQYF. The CDR3 coding sequence is TGTGCCAGCAGTGTGTCGACGGGGCCAGGAAACATTCAGTACTTC.

The chain uses TRBV6-5 and TRBJ1-6; D gene ambiguous. CDR1 MNHEY and CDR2 SVGAGI come from the germline V gene. V lost 4 bases and J 7 bases, leaving 11 bases between the germline ends. This CDR3 spans 14 amino acids. CDR3 sequence: CASSSLPRNSPLHF. The CDR3 bases are TGTGCCAGCAGTTCCCTACCAAGGAATTCACCCCTCCACTTT.

The V call is TRBV20-1, the J call TRBJ1-2; D not certain. Per the germline V gene, CDR1 is DFQATT and CDR2 is SNEGSKA (reference sequence). The CDR3 sequence is 11 residues long. V lost 5 bases, J lost 4 bases, and 8 bases lay in between. This CDR3 is CSAWQRYGYTF. CDR3 nucleotide sequence: TGCAGTGCTTGGCAGCGCTATGGCTACACCTTC.

V and J are TRBV28 and TRBJ2-7; D possibly corresponds to TRBD1 (6 bases). The CDR3 is made up of 12 amino acids. The germline gives CDR1 MDHEN, CDR2 SYDVKM. Between the trimmed V and J ends, which lost 6 bases and 7 bases, there was a span of 13 bases. Written as DNA, the CDR3 is TGTGCCAGCAGATCAGGGGTCTGGGAGCAGTACTTC. It is translated as CASRSGVWEQYF.

The rearrangement joins TRBV29-1 to TRBJ2-7, with 11 bases that match TRBD1. Germline V gene data show CDR1 as SQVTM and CDR2 as ANQGSEA. The CDR3 extends over 13 amino acids. J lost 6 bases, V lost 7 bases, and 8 bases had no gene match. CDR3 loop: CSAQGQGGGEQYF. The CDR3 DNA reads as TGCAGCGCCCAGGGACAGGGGGGAGGCGAGCAGTACTTC.

The chain couples TRBV4-3 to TRBJ2-3; D possibly uses TRBD1 or TRBD2 (6 bases each). This CDR3 has 14 residues. Trimming shortened V by 4 bases and J by 4 bases, and 12 bases separated the two germline ends. CDR1 is LGHNA and CDR2 is YSLEER in the germline V gene. The CDR3 region is CASSLRGAADTQYF. DNA for the CDR3: TGCGCCAGCAGCCTTAGGGGGGCGGCAGATACGCAGTATTTT.

The chain couples TRBV6-6 to TRBJ2-2; TRBD2 matches at 11 bases. The CDR3 runs 16 residues. Germline values: CDR1 MNHNY, CDR2 SVGAGI (reference sequence). The V and J ends lost 2 bases and 7 bases, in that order; junction bases with no gene match: 6. Here the CDR3 reads CASSYPSGRSYGELFF. For the CDR3, the DNA is TGTGCCAGCAGTTACCCTAGCGGGAGGTCATACGGGGAGCTGTTTTTT.